The 19 T cell receptor beta chains below all came from one sample that was sequenced in a study of shared clonotypes between healthy human individuals. CD45RO negativity and positive selection for CCR7 defined naive CD8 cells, a population that excluded terminally differentiated effector memory CD45RA+ cells. Clones were read by immunoSEQ multiplex PCR, and TCRdb kept only the in-frame ones, dropping some. This sample has around 2,100,000 clones, with less than 95% found just once. Sequenced sample: naive CD8+ T cells sorted from blood. These receptors were taken from a man aged 18 to 29 in good health.

V is TRBV6-1 and J is TRBJ2-2, with D possibly matching TRBD1 (5 bases). Looked up from germline, CDR1 is MNHNS and CDR2 is SASEGT. The V and J ends lost 1 base and 4 bases respectively, with 7 bases between them. The CDR3 has 14 residues. CDR3 nucleotide sequence: TGTGCCAGCAGTGAAGGACAGTTCACCGGGGAGCTGTTTTTT. It encodes CASSEGQFTGELFF.

This clone was detected only once. The CDR3 DNA follows: TGTGCCAGCAGCGATCCAGGAAGGGACAGGGGGGGAACTAACTATGGCTACACCTTC. Its protein product is CASSDPGRDRGGTNYGYTF. The chain couples TRBV21-1 to TRBJ1-2; the D call of TRBD1 is as the table states it, not checked on the DNA. TRBV21-1 is a pseudogene. This CDR3 comprises 19 residues.

The J gene is TRBJ2-7, the V gene TRBV19, with 8 bases aligning to TRBD1. The CDR3 covers 14 residues. CDR1 LNHDA and CDR2 SQIVND come from the germline V gene (reference sequence). The junction had 9 bases not matched to a gene; V was cut back by 5 bases and J by 6 bases. Here the CDR3 DNA reads TGTGCCAGTAGTTTGGACAGGGACTCTGTCGAGCAGTACTTC. It translates to CASSLDRDSVEQYF.

The chain is built from TRBV19 and TRBJ2-2; D unresolved. Trimming took 1 base from V and 8 from J, leaving 8 bases between them. The CDR3 is made up of 13 amino acids. CDR1 and CDR2 (germline): LNHDA, SQIVND (reference sequence). This CDR3 reads CASSIVEHGELFF. CDR3 in DNA: TGTGCCAGTAGTATAGTCGAGCATGGGGAGCTGTTTTTT.

The chain couples TRBV27 to TRBJ2-2; 10 bases are shared with TRBD2. CDR3 size: 16 residues. J lost 4 bases, V lost 2 bases, and 4 bases had no gene match. CDR1 is MNHEY and CDR2 is SMNVEV in the germline V gene (reference sequence). The chain's CDR3 is CASSLLAGELTGELFF. The DNA of the CDR3 is TGTGCCAGCAGTTTACTAGCGGGGGAACTCACCGGGGAGCTGTTTTTT.

This chain's CDR3 is CASSPAGGEIPYEQYF. The DNA of the CDR3 is TGTGCCAGCAGCCCAGCGGGCGGGGAGATTCCCTACGAGCAGTACTTC. The chain has TRBV27 and TRBJ2-7, with D possibly matching TRBD2 (6 bases). V lost 6 bases and J lost 2, with 20 bases in between. Germline CDR1 and CDR2: MNHEY and SMNVEV (reference sequence). This CDR3 is built from 16 residues.

This clone was seen once. The CDR3 DNA is TGTGCCAGCAGCGTTGCTAGCGGGAGGGCCCTCGACAATGAGCAGTTCTTC. This encodes CASSVASGRALDNEQFF. The chain links TRBV9 to TRBJ2-1, with 12 bases lining up with TRBD2. This CDR3 spans 17 amino acids. With V trimmed by 2 bases and J by 5 bases, 8 bases remained unmatched. CDR1 and CDR2 from the germline V gene are SGDLS and YYNGEE. The variable domain in full, completed from reference TRBV9 and TRBJ2-1, reads DSGVTQTPKHLITATGQRVTLRCSPRSGDLSVYWYQQSLDQGLQFLIQYYNGEERAKGNILERFSAQQFPDLHSELNLSSLELGDSALYFCASSVASGRALDNEQFFGPGTRLTVL.

The chain recombines TRBV14 with TRBJ2-7; D remains ambiguous. CDR3 size: 13 residues. Trimming removed 1 base at V and 0 bases at J, with 4 bases between. The germline V gene encodes CDR1 SGHDN and CDR2 FVKESK. In DNA form, the CDR3 reads TGTGCCAGCAGCCAAGCTTCCTCCTACGAGCAGTACTTC. It translates to CASSQASSYEQYF.

V usage is TRBV27 and J usage is TRBJ2-7; possibly TRBD1 or TRBD2 for D (5 bases each). The germline V and J ends were trimmed by 7 bases and 0 bases, with 13 bases remaining between them. CDR1 MNHEY and CDR2 SMNVEV come from the germline V gene (reference sequence). The CDR3 consists of 14 residues. The CDR3 reads CASNYRGSSYEQYF. The CDR3 DNA reads TGTGCCAGCAACTACCGGGGCTCCTCCTACGAGCAGTACTTC.

This clone appeared a single time. The CDR3 here is CASSQDYQNSYNEQFF. CDR3 DNA sequence: TGCGCCAGCAGCCAAGATTACCAGAACTCCTACAATGAGCAGTTCTTC. V gene TRBV4-1 combines with J gene TRBJ2-1; D is unresolved. Trimming shortened V by 0 bases and J by 0 bases, and 9 bases separated the two germline ends. This CDR3 has 16 residues. Germline loops: CDR1 MGHRA, CDR2 YSYEKL.

J is TRBJ1-1 and V is TRBV9, with a possible D match to TRBD1 (5 bases). This CDR3 is 15 amino acids long. Germline values: CDR1 SGDLS, CDR2 YYNGEE. Trimming took 4 bases from V and 5 from J, leaving 18 bases between them. Here the CDR3 DNA reads TGTGCCAGCAGCAGCGGGGCCGGGGTCGGGACTGAAGCTTTCTTT. Its translation: CASSSGAGVGTEAFF.

The chain couples TRBV29-1 to TRBJ2-2; 10 bases align to TRBD2. This CDR3 has 15 residues. The germline V gene has CDR1 SQVTM and CDR2 ANQGSEA. With V trimmed by 5 bases and J by 2 bases, 5 bases remained unmatched. CDR3 amino acids: CSVILAGANTGELFF. The CDR3 region has the DNA TGCAGCGTTATTCTAGCGGGGGCTAACACCGGGGAGCTGTTTTTT.

The chain recombines TRBV5-6 with TRBJ2-3; D is ambiguous. V was trimmed by 0 bases and J by 5 bases, leaving 4 bases between them. The CDR3 is 12 residues long. Germline-derived CDR1 and CDR2 are SGHDT and YYEEEE. This CDR3 reads CASSLAVDTQYF. DNA for the CDR3: TGTGCCAGCAGCTTGGCCGTAGATACGCAGTATTTT.

The chain joins TRBV7-9 to TRBJ2-7; 10 bases line up with TRBD2. Germline V gene data show CDR1 as SEHNR and CDR2 as FQNEAQ (reference sequence). This CDR3 has 17 amino acids. V gave up 8 bases and J gave up 0 bases; unmatched junction bases: 13. The CDR3 protein is CASLGAGGPMGSYEQYF. The CDR3 DNA is TGTGCCAGCCTCGGAGCGGGAGGGCCAATGGGCTCCTACGAGCAGTACTTC. Full variable domain (remainder filled in from reference TRBV7-9 and TRBJ2-7): DTGVSQNPRHKITKRGQNVTFRCDPISEHNRLYWYRQTLGQGPEFLTYFQNEAQLEKSRLLSDRFSAERPKGSFSTLEIQRTEQGDSAMYLCASLGAGGPMGSYEQYFGPGTRLTVT.

The chain employs TRBV9 and TRBJ2-7; TRBD2 might be the D (6 bases). V was pared by 4 bases and J by 0 bases, with 11 bases between. The germline gives CDR1 SGDLS, CDR2 YYNGEE. CDR3 length equals 14 residues. Here the CDR3 reads CASSRDLSSYEQYF. The CDR3 DNA is TGTGCCAGCAGCCGGGACTTGAGCTCCTACGAGCAGTACTTC.

Of note for this clone: This same CDR3 is encoded by further DNA sequences in the sample. V gene TRBV4-1 combines with J gene TRBJ2-7; TRBD1 is a possible D gene (6 bases). Looked up from germline, CDR1 is MGHRA and CDR2 is YSYEKL. This CDR3 is built from 13 residues. The V and J ends lost 2 bases and 3 bases respectively, with 8 bases between them. The CDR3 region has the DNA TGCGCCAGCAGCCAAAAGGACAGCTACGAGCAGTACTTC. Encoded protein: CASSQKDSYEQYF.

V gene TRBV6-6 combines with J gene TRBJ2-7; D may be TRBD2 (6 bases). The CDR3 length is 14 residues. Germline CDR1 reads MNHNY; CDR2 reads SVGAGI (reference sequence). The V end was cut by 2 bases, the J end by 2 bases, with 10 bases between. In DNA, the CDR3 is TGTGCCAGCAGTTACGACACGGGGGCCTACGAGCAGTACTTC. Translating gives CASSYDTGAYEQYF.

The rearrangement uses TRBV7-9 and TRBJ2-7; D uncertain. The CDR3 contains 13 residues. Looked up from germline, CDR1 is SEHNR and CDR2 is FQNEAQ (reference sequence). Trimming pared 9 bases from V and 4 bases from J, leaving 16 bases between. The CDR3 protein is CASSRGALYEQYF. In DNA form, the CDR3 reads TGTGCCAGTAGTCGTGGTGCACTTTACGAGCAGTACTTC.

This clone was counted between two and nine times. This chain joins TRBV15 and TRBJ1-1, with D uncertain. V was pared by 1 base and J by 4 bases, with 10 bases between. The CDR3 contains 14 residues. CDR1 is LNHNV and CDR2 is YYDKDF in the germline V gene (reference sequence). This CDR3 reads CATSRVSQVTEAFF. The CDR3 DNA is TGTGCCACCAGCAGAGTGTCGCAAGTCACTGAAGCTTTCTTT. The whole variable domain, filled in from reference TRBV15 and TRBJ1-1, reads DAMVIQNPRYQVTQFGKPVTLSCSQTLNHNVMYWYQQKSSQAPKLLFHYYDKDFNNEADTPDNFQSRRPNTSFCFLDIRSPGLGDTAMYLCATSRVSQVTEAFFGQGTRLTVV.